This entry features one T cell receptor (beta chain) sequence. Antigen unknown. CDR1 MNHEY and CDR2 SMNVEV come from the germline V gene (reference sequence). The CDR3 runs 15 residues. Between the trimmed V and J ends, which lost 3 bases and 3 bases, there was a span of 12 bases. PBMCs that had been cryopreserved were the source of about 2 micrograms of genomic DNA for TCR beta libraries. Libraries were prepared by immunoSEQ multiplex PCR; TCRdb keeps only in-frame clonotypes and omits some of them. The repertoire holds 250,000 to 350,000 clones, with around 76% as singletons. These data are taken from a study of cytotoxic CD8 clonotypes in ibrutinib-treated CLL. Study details: Treatment had run for a median about 11 months, range 6 to 36, when response samples were taken.

Study results and caveats: Contraction or stability on treatment was seen for public clonotypes, which were uncommon. An increase in clonality occurred at ibrutinib response, followed by a return toward baseline at progression.

The receptor was derived from a human donor with chronic lymphocytic leukemia. The V call is TRBV27, the J call TRBJ2-1, with no clear D. Specimen: PBMCs, collected at disease progression, from a patient treated with ibrutinib. The CDR3 DNA is TGTGCCAGCAGTTTCTCTGCCACCTTCTACAATGAGCAGTTCTTC. Its protein is CASSFSATFYNEQFF.